The subject of this entry is one T cell receptor (beta chain). These data are taken from a study of cytomegalovirus exposure and HLA in healthy donors. Study-level background: Genetic ancestry analysis placed more than 80% of the 398 donors that were genotyped in the Caucasian-associated cluster.

60 Vbeta and 13 Jbeta primers were used in PCR. The data were produced by immunoSEQ multiplex PCR, yet TCRdb's version contains in-frame clones alone and is incomplete. The data hold 150,000 to 250,000 clones, with just over 75% observed a single time. Germline V gene lookup returns CDR1 SEHNR and CDR2 FQNEAQ (reference sequence). With 4 bases removed from V and 2 bases from J, the gap between germline ends came to 11 bases. This CDR3 is built from 15 residues. This clonotype originated in a man younger than 40 in good health and CMV-seronegative. Specimen: PBMCs. This chain connects TRBV7-9 to TRBJ2-2, with D tentatively TRBD1 (5 bases). This CDR3 reads CASSSIRENTGELFF. The CDR3 DNA sequence: TGTGCCAGCAGCTCAATCAGGGAAAACACCGGGGAGCTGTTTTTT.